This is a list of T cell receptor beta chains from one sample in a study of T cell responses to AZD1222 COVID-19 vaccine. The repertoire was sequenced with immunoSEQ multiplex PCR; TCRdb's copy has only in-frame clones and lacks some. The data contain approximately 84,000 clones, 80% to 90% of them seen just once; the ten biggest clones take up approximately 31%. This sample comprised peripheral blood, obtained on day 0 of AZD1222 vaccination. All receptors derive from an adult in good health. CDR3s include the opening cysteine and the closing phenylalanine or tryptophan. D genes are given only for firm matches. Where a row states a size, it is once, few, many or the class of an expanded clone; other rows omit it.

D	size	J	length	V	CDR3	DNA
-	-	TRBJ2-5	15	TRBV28	CASIPEGPIQETQYF	TGTGCCAGCATCCCTGAGGGGCCTATCCAAGAGACCCAGTACTTC
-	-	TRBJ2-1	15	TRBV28	CASSPPGSGDNEQFF	TGTGCCAGCAGTCCTCCGGGGTCAGGGGACAATGAGCAGTTCTTC
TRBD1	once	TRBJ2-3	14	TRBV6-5	CASSNTGGPDTQYF	TGTGCCAGCAGTAACACAGGGGGCCCAGATACGCAGTATTTT
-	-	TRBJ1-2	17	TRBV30	CAWSVTGTARFNYGYTF	TGTGCCTGGAGTGTAACGGGCACCGCCCGCTTTAACTATGGCTACACCTTC
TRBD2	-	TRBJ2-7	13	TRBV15	CATSTGLVQEQYF	TGTGCCACCAGTACCGGACTAGTCCAAGAGCAGTACTTC
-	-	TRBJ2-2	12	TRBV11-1	CASSLAGRELFF	TGTGCCAGCAGCTTAGCAGGGCGGGAGCTGTTTTTT
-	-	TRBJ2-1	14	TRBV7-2	CASSLDRAYNEQFF	TGTGCCAGCAGCTTAGACAGGGCATACAATGAGCAGTTCTTC
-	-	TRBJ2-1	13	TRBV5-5	CASSFWTNNEQFF	TGTGCCAGCAGCTTCTGGACTAACAATGAGCAGTTCTTC
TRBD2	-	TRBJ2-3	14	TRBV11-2	CASSFPGGGDTQYF	TGTGCCAGCAGCTTTCCTGGGGGAGGGGATACGCAGTATTTT
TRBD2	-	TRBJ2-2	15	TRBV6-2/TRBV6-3	CASRPSGLNTGELFF	TGTGCCAGCAGACCTAGCGGATTGAACACCGGGGAGCTGTTTTTT
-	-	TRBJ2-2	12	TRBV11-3	CASSPRPGELFF	TGTGCCAGCAGCCCCCGACCCGGGGAGCTGTTTTTT
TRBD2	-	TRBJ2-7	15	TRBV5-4	CASSLPAGGPEEQYF	TGTGCCAGCAGCTTGCCAGCGGGAGGGCCTGAAGAGCAGTACTTC
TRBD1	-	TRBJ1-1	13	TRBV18	CASSGTGVTEAFF	TGTGCCAGCTCAGGGACAGGGGTGACTGAAGCTTTCTTT
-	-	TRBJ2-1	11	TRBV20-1	CSARVGGEQFF	TGCAGTGCTAGAGTGGGGGGTGAGCAGTTCTTC
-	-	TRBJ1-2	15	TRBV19	CASNSWPGDGYGYTF	TGTGCCAGTAACTCCTGGCCGGGGGACGGCTATGGCTACACCTTC
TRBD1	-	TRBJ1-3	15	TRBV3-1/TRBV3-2	CASSRGQSSGNTIYF	TGTGCCAGCAGTCGGGGACAGAGCTCTGGAAACACCATATATTTT
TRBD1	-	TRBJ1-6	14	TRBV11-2	CASSKQGLGSPLHF	TGTGCCAGCAGCAAACAGGGGCTTGGCTCACCCCTCCACTTT
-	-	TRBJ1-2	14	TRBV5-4	CASSLGGGYYGYTF	TGTGCCAGCAGCTTGGGTGGGGGGTACTATGGCTACACCTTC
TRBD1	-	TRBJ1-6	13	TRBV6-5	CASRGQYNSPLHF	TGTGCCAGCAGGGGACAGTATAATTCACCCCTCCACTTT
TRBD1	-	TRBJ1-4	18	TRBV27	CASSPSHRGLATNEKLFF	TGTGCCAGCAGTCCCTCCCACAGGGGCCTCGCAACTAATGAAAAACTGTTTTTT
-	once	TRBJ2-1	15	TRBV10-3	CAISETSGAHNEQFF	TGTGCCATCAGTGAGACATCCGGGGCCCACAATGAGCAGTTCTTC
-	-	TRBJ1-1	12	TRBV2	CASNFVSAEAFF	TGTGCCAGCAATTTTGTTTCGGCTGAAGCTTTCTTT
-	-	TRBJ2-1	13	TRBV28	CASSIGLYNEQFF	TGTGCCAGCAGTATCGGCCTTTACAATGAGCAGTTCTTC
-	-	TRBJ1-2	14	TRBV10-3	CAISETGLNYGYTF	TGTGCCATCAGTGAGACGGGGCTTAACTATGGCTACACCTTC
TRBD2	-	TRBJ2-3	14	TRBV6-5	CASTNGLASDTQYF	TGTGCCAGCACCAATGGACTAGCGTCGGATACGCAGTATTTT
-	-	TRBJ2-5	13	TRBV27	CASSPRELETQYF	TGTGCCAGCAGCCCTCGTGAGTTAGAGACCCAGTACTTC